The source of this T cell receptor (beta chain) is a study of human T cells and chemical hapten exposure. The germline CDR1 and CDR2 sequences are WSHSY and SAAADI. CDR3 length: 12 residues. V lost 6 bases, J lost 1 base, and 7 bases lay in between. The time point denotes: healthy volunteer bleed at 2 weeks. Sequencing started from total RNA isolated from unfractionated whole blood. TCRdb processed the RACE reads anew with MiXCR; each CDR3 protein has one entry. The sample has 130,000 or so distinct CDR3 sequences, around 8.3% seen once. The TCR comes from a male donor in good health. Some clones in this sample may be carry-over from other donors' samples. Sequenced input: whole blood. V is TRBV10-2 and J is TRBJ2-7; tentatively, D is TRBD2 (5 bases). This CDR3 reads CASRRRSYEQYF. CDR3 DNA sequence: TGCGCCAGCAGGAGGAGGTCCTACGAGCAGTACTTC.